The 6 T cell receptor beta chains below come from one sample, sequenced in a study of blood T cell repertoires in COVID-19. Sequenced by immunoSEQ multiplex PCR; TCRdb stores in-frame clones only, minus some. The sample yields roughly 300,000 clones, around 90% seen once. Sequencing was performed on peripheral blood. The receptors come from a man between 18 and 35 years old who had recovered from COVID-19.

The V and J genes are TRBV6-2 or TRBV6-3 and TRBJ2-1, with D hard to call. Germline loops: CDR1 MNHEY, CDR2 SVGEGT. The CDR3 loop spans 15 amino acids. Trimming left V 4 bases short and J 6 bases short, with 16 bases between. This chain's CDR3 is CASSSAPGVTNEQFF. CDR3 DNA sequence: TGTGCCAGCAGTTCAGCCCCCGGAGTTACCAATGAGCAGTTCTTC.

This chain connects TRBV10-3 to TRBJ2-3; maybe TRBD1 (6 bases). CDR3 length: 16 amino acids. The germline V gene has CDR1 ENHRY and CDR2 SYGVKD. Trimming removed 3 bases from V and 5 bases from J, with 18 bases in between. The CDR3 region is CAISDPGSPQGDTQYF. As DNA, the CDR3 is TGTGCCATCAGTGACCCCGGCAGTCCACAGGGAGATACGCAGTATTTT.

The chain is built from TRBV14 and TRBJ2-7; the D is unclear. CDR1 is SGHDN and CDR2 is FVKESK in the germline V gene. CDR3 length: 15 residues. The V and J ends lost 2 bases and 1 base respectively, with 12 bases between them. The CDR3 nucleotides read TGTGCCAGCAGCCAACCCGGTACCCAATCCTACGAGCAGTACTTC. It specifies CASSQPGTQSYEQYF.

This clone is a singleton in its sample. The rearrangement joins TRBV18 to TRBJ2-5; D not certain. In germline, CDR1 is KGHSH, CDR2 LQKENI. V lost 3 bases and J 1 base, leaving 9 bases between the germline ends. The CDR3 consists of 14 residues. CDR3 sequence (DNA): TGTGCCAGCTCACCTATCTCGGGCCAAGAGACCCAGTACTTC. Protein sequence: CASSPISGQETQYF.

The J gene is TRBJ1-3, the V gene TRBV5-4; 7 bases line up with TRBD1. The CDR3 extends over 15 amino acids. With V trimmed by 4 bases and J by 0 bases, 4 bases remained unmatched. Germline CDR1 and CDR2: SGHNT and YYREEE (reference sequence). The CDR3 region has the DNA TGTGCCAGCAGCCGGGACAGCTCCTCTGGAAACACCATATATTTT. Protein sequence: CASSRDSSSGNTIYF.

The chain has TRBV4-2 and TRBJ2-5; 12 bases fit TRBD2. CDR3 length equals 19 residues. Germline V CDR1 and CDR2: LGHNA, YNFKEQ. The V gene end was trimmed by 1 base and the J gene end by 4 bases; junction bases not matched to a gene: 13. CDR3 sequence: CASSQVERLAGALLETQYF. In DNA, the CDR3 is TGTGCCAGCAGCCAAGTGGAGAGACTAGCGGGAGCTTTATTAGAGACCCAGTACTTC.